These T cell receptor beta chains were read from a single sample in a study of OX40 agonist ivuxolimab in advanced cancers. Repertoires were generated with immunoSEQ multiplex PCR, while TCRdb's copy carries only in-frame clones and drops some. The sample has about 150,000 clones, 90% to 95% seen once. The sequenced sample was CD4+ or CD8+ T cells sorted from blood, obtained in a trial of the OX40 agonist ivuxolimab. The receptors originated from an adult with an advanced solid tumor such as melanoma, head and neck, liver or kidney cancer. The CDR3 runs from the conserved cysteine through the conserved F or W. Fields, in order: J gene, D gene, V gene, clone size, CDR3 protein, CDR3 DNA. D genes are given only for firm matches. Rows may omit the clone size; those that give it use once, few, many or a size class.

j_gene: TRBJ2-1; d_gene: TRBD2; v_gene: TRBV5-1; abundance: .; CDR3aa: CASSSSLAGAFDEQFF; CDR3nt: TGCGCCAGCAGCTCCAGCTTAGCGGGAGCTTTTGATGAGCAGTTCTTC
j_gene: TRBJ2-4; d_gene: .; v_gene: TRBV5-1; abundance: .; CDR3aa: CASSPDGRAEYKNIQYF; CDR3nt: TGCGCCAGCAGCCCTGACGGCAGGGCGGAATATAAAAACATTCAGTACTTC
j_gene: TRBJ1-2; d_gene: .; v_gene: TRBV6-1; abundance: .; CDR3aa: CASSENPTVNRDGYTF; CDR3nt: TGTGCCAGCAGTGAGAATCCGACAGTCAATAGGGATGGCTACACCTTC
j_gene: TRBJ1-2; d_gene: TRBD1; v_gene: TRBV7-2; abundance: .; CDR3aa: CASRPGQEGGYTF; CDR3nt: TGTGCCAGCAGACCCGGACAGGAAGGCGGCTACACCTTC
j_gene: TRBJ1-3; d_gene: TRBD1; v_gene: TRBV18; abundance: .; CDR3aa: CASSQLTGGPGNTIYF; CDR3nt: TGTGCCAGCTCACAGCTAACAGGGGGTCCTGGAAACACCATATATTTT
j_gene: TRBJ2-5; d_gene: .; v_gene: TRBV6-6; abundance: .; CDR3aa: CASSYLRVQETQYF; CDR3nt: TGTGCCAGCAGTTACCTCAGGGTTCAAGAGACCCAGTACTTC
j_gene: TRBJ1-2; d_gene: .; v_gene: TRBV20-1; abundance: .; CDR3aa: CSASEDYGYTF; CDR3nt: TGCAGTGCAAGCGAGGACTATGGCTACACCTTC
j_gene: TRBJ1-3; d_gene: .; v_gene: TRBV2; abundance: .; CDR3aa: CASRDRAGGNTIYF; CDR3nt: TGTGCCAGCAGGGACCGGGCTGGTGGAAACACCATATATTTT
j_gene: TRBJ1-4; d_gene: .; v_gene: TRBV6-5; abundance: .; CDR3aa: CASSRASTNEKLFF; CDR3nt: TGTGCCAGCAGCCGGGCCTCAACTAATGAAAAACTGTTTTTT
j_gene: TRBJ1-2; d_gene: TRBD1; v_gene: TRBV4-1; abundance: .; CDR3aa: CASSQTGQGSGYTF; CDR3nt: TGCGCCAGCAGCCAAACGGGACAGGGGTCCGGCTACACCTTC
j_gene: TRBJ2-1; d_gene: TRBD2; v_gene: TRBV7-3; abundance: .; CDR3aa: CASSLALAGVPREQFF; CDR3nt: TGTGCCAGCAGCTTAGCTTTAGCGGGAGTTCCCCGTGAGCAGTTCTTC
j_gene: TRBJ1-5; d_gene: .; v_gene: TRBV7-2; abundance: .; CDR3aa: CASSRVGDQPQHF; CDR3nt: TGTGCCAGCAGCCGAGTAGGGGATCAGCCCCAGCATTTT
j_gene: TRBJ2-7; d_gene: .; v_gene: TRBV6-6; abundance: .; CDR3aa: CASNLGVPLYEQYF; CDR3nt: TGTGCCAGTAACCTGGGAGTCCCCCTCTACGAGCAGTACTTC
j_gene: TRBJ1-2; d_gene: TRBD1; v_gene: TRBV19; abundance: .; CDR3aa: CASSTDRGSRHGYTF; CDR3nt: TGTGCCAGTAGTACGGACAGGGGATCTCGTCACGGCTACACCTTC
j_gene: TRBJ1-4; d_gene: .; v_gene: TRBV6-6; abundance: .; CDR3aa: CASSSRGGQGEKLFF; CDR3nt: TGTGCCAGCAGTTCGCGGGGGGGGCAGGGTGAAAAACTGTTTTTT
j_gene: TRBJ1-5; d_gene: TRBD1; v_gene: TRBV9; abundance: few; CDR3aa: CASSYRDSNQPQHF; CDR3nt: TGTGCCAGCAGCTACCGGGACAGTAATCAGCCCCAGCATTTT
j_gene: TRBJ2-7; d_gene: TRBD1; v_gene: TRBV7-6; abundance: .; CDR3aa: CASSLGVQGAIEQYF; CDR3nt: TGTGCCAGCAGCTTAGGGGTACAGGGGGCCATCGAGCAGTACTTC